This T cell receptor beta chain was identified during a study of T-cell reconstitution after alpha-beta-depleted transplantation in children. V was trimmed by 5 bases and J by 7 bases, leaving 11 bases between them. Germline CDR1 reads MNHNS; CDR2 reads SASEGT. There are 12 residues in the CDR3. Construction of the TCRbeta library involved unique molecular identifiers. Each CDR3 protein gets one entry after TCRdb re-called the PCR reads with MiXCR. Among about 600,000 distinct CDR3 sequences listed, about 21% were seen once. On this clonotype itself: Its antigen is not identified.

General observations from the study: Newly produced T cells mostly accounted for T-cell counts and diversity one year post-transplant. High day-60 TCRbeta diversity in some patients came from surviving recipient T cells and thymic progenitors. Reportedly, alpha-beta T cells present about two months post-transplant originated from several hundred expanded clones of graft origin.

The rearrangement joins TRBV6-1 to TRBJ1-1, with D maybe TRBD1 (5 bases). This sequence was found in a boy in the first two years of life who had a stem cell transplant for acute myeloid leukemia, so the T cells may come from the graft donor. This specimen was PBMCs, mostly from graft donor cells, taken 360 days after TCRalphabeta/CD19-depleted stem cell transplant. The CDR3 DNA follows: TGTGCCAGCAGTAGAAACAGGAATGAAGCTTTCTTT. Translating it yields CASSRNRNEAFF.